The rows below give T cell receptor beta chains drawn from one sample of a study of shared clonotypes between healthy human individuals. Generated by immunoSEQ multiplex PCR, the TCRdb table keeps only in-frame clones and is missing some. The table records about 2.4 million clones, over 85% of them present only once. The sample was naive CD4+ T cells from PBMCs. The receptors shown here come from a man younger than 30 in good health. Some clones in this sample may be carry-over from other donors' samples. Each CDR3 is given with its conserved first and last residue. The D gene is left open where the match is weak. The size of a clone is reported for some rows only, either as once, few or many, or as a class for expanded clones.

once	TRBV18	TRBJ1-5	NA	CASSPNGGLVSQPQHF	TGTGCCAGCTCACCAAATGGGGGCCTAGTAAGTCAGCCCCAGCATTTT
NA	TRBV5-1	TRBJ1-3	NA	CASSLVPGSGNTIYF	TGCGCCAGCAGCTTGGTCCCCGGGAGCGGAAACACCATATATTTT
NA	TRBV5-4	TRBJ2-5	NA	CASSLAGLQETQYF	TGTGCCAGCAGCTTGGCGGGTTTACAAGAGACCCAGTACTTC
NA	TRBV7-9	TRBJ2-3	NA	CASSLVTSGTQYF	TGTGCCAGCAGCTTAGTCACATCAGGAACGCAGTATTTT
NA	TRBV6-6	TRBJ1-3	NA	CASSYSPVSGNTIYF	TGTGCCAGCAGTTACTCCCCCGTCTCTGGAAACACCATATATTTT
NA	TRBV19	TRBJ2-7	NA	CASSIGPSSYEQYF	TGTGCCAGTAGTATCGGTCCGAGCTCCTACGAGCAGTACTTC
NA	TRBV7-9	TRBJ2-5	TRBD2	CASSTRGSGSFETQYF	TGTGCCAGCAGCACCCGGGGTAGCGGGAGTTTTGAGACCCAGTACTTC
NA	TRBV5-6	TRBJ2-1	TRBD2	CASSPGGTTYNEQFF	TGTGCCAGCAGCCCCGGGGGGACTACCTACAATGAGCAGTTCTTC
NA	TRBV11-2	TRBJ2-3	TRBD2	CASSSLETSGYTDTQYF	TGTGCCAGCAGCTCACTCGAGACTAGCGGATACACAGATACGCAGTATTTT
NA	TRBV28	TRBJ1-6	NA	CASSEAGSSYNSPLHF	TGTGCCAGCAGTGAGGCAGGGAGCTCCTATAATTCACCCCTCCACTTT
NA	TRBV29-1	TRBJ1-4	NA	CSVRDEKLFF	TGCAGCGTACGTGATGAAAAACTGTTTTTT
NA	TRBV4-3	TRBJ2-7	TRBD2	CASSRQTSDSYEQYF	TGCGCCAGCAGCCGACAGACTAGCGACTCCTACGAGCAGTACTTC
NA	TRBV2	TRBJ2-7	NA	CASRGLSRGREQYF	TGTGCCAGCAGGGGACTCAGTCGAGGGCGCGAGCAGTACTTC
NA	TRBV7-2	TRBJ2-5	TRBD1	CASSPDRGYQETQYF	TGTGCCAGCAGCCCCGACAGGGGGTACCAGGAGACCCAGTACTTC
NA	TRBV7-3	TRBJ2-1	NA	CASSPIRSRLDYNEQFF	TGTGCCAGCAGCCCGATTAGGTCCCGCCTAGATTACAATGAGCAGTTCTTC
NA	TRBV18	TRBJ2-7	NA	CASSPAAGLREQYF	TGTGCCAGCTCACCAGCGGCAGGTCTTCGCGAGCAGTACTTC
NA	TRBV7-3	TRBJ2-3	TRBD2	CASSLSGGTDTQYF	TGTGCCAGCAGCTTGAGCGGGGGCACAGATACGCAGTATTTT
NA	TRBV27	TRBJ2-1	NA	CASSLRTGYNEQFF	TGTGCCAGCAGTTTACGGACCGGGTACAATGAGCAGTTCTTC
once	TRBV9	TRBJ1-2	TRBD1	CASSDRDSRYGYTF	TGTGCCAGCAGCGACCGGGACAGCAGATATGGCTACACCTTC
NA	TRBV7-2	TRBJ2-5	TRBD1	CASSPSLDRGGETQYF	TGTGCCAGCAGCCCGAGCCTCGACAGGGGGGGCGAGACCCAGTACTTC
NA	TRBV7-9	TRBJ2-3	TRBD2	CASSLFGRDGDTQYF	TGTGCCAGCAGCTTATTCGGGAGGGATGGGGATACGCAGTATTTT
NA	TRBV5-1	TRBJ1-6	NA	CASSLSASPGRPLHF	TGCGCCAGCAGCTTGAGTGCCAGCCCGGGCAGGCCCCTCCACTTT
few	TRBV19	TRBJ1-1	NA	CASSTHRMNTEAFF	TGTGCCAGTAGTACTCACAGGATGAACACTGAAGCTTTCTTT
NA	TRBV19	TRBJ1-5	NA	CASSNDAGVKPQHF	TGTGCCAGTAGTAACGACGCCGGAGTTAAGCCCCAGCATTTT
few	TRBV19	TRBJ1-2	TRBD1	CASSSIQGDGYTF	TGTGCCAGTAGCTCCATTCAGGGGGATGGCTACACCTTC
NA	TRBV10-3	TRBJ2-1	TRBD2	CAIRGLADANEQFF	TGTGCCATCAGGGGACTAGCGGATGCCAATGAGCAGTTCTTC
NA	TRBV10-2	TRBJ1-2	NA	CASSESRARGLPYGYTF	TGCGCCAGCAGTGAGTCGAGAGCTCGGGGGTTACCCTATGGCTACACCTTC
NA	TRBV18	TRBJ2-4	TRBD2	CASSTPEREVGNIQYF	TGTGCCAGCTCCACCCCCGAGCGGGAGGTAGGAAACATTCAGTACTTC
NA	TRBV4-1	TRBJ2-1	TRBD2	CASSQLAGGPKNEQFF	TGCGCCAGCAGCCAACTAGCGGGAGGGCCTAAGAATGAGCAGTTCTTC
once	TRBV18	TRBJ2-2	NA	CASSPRIQATGELFF	TGTGCCAGCTCACCAAGAATTCAGGCCACCGGGGAGCTGTTTTTT
NA	TRBV30	TRBJ1-1	NA	CAWSVLAARVGGNTEAFF	TGTGCCTGGAGTGTACTCGCCGCCAGGGTCGGAGGGAACACTGAAGCTTTCTTT
once	TRBV14	TRBJ2-2	NA	CASSHPGRAGELFF	TGTGCCAGCAGCCACCCGGGGCGGGCCGGGGAGCTGTTTTTT